This T cell receptor beta chain was documented in a study of T cell repertoires in cytomegalovirus infection. CDR3 size: 13 residues. CDR1 MDHEN and CDR2 SYDVKM come from the germline V gene. V gave up 7 bases and J gave up 2 bases, with 12 bases separating them. TCRdb reprocessed the reads with MiXCR, giving one entry per CDR3 protein. The repertoire holds approximately 310,000 distinct CDR3 sequences, with around 25% as singletons. Remarks on this clonotype: No antigen is known for it.

This receptor was identified in a human donor in good health (CMV status not recorded). Some clones in this sample may be carry-over from other donors' samples. Sequenced here: cultured PBMCs, sampled from culture after CMV antigen stimulation. This chain links TRBV28 with TRBJ2-7; D might be TRBD1 (6 bases). The CDR3 nucleotides are TGTGCCAGCACAGGGACACCTACCTACGAGCAGTACTTC. Protein sequence: CASTGTPTYEQYF.